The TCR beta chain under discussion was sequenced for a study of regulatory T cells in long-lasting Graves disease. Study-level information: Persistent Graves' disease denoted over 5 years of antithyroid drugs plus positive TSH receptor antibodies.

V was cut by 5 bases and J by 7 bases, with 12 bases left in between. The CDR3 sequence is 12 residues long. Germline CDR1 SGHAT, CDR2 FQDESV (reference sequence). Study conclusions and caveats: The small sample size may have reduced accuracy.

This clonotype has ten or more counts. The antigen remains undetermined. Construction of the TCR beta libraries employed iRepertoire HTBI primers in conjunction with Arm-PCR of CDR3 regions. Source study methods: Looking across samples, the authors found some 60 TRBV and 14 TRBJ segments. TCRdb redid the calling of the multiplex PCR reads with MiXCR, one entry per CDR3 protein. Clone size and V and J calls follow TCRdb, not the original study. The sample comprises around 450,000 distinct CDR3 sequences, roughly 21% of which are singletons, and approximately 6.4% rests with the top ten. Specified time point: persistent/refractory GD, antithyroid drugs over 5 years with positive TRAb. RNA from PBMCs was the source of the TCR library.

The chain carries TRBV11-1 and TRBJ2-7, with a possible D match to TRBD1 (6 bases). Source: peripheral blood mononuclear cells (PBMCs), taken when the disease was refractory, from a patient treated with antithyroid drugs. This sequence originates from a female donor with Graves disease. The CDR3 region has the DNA TGTGCCAGCAGCAAAGGGGGTTGGGAGCAGTACTTC. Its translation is CASSKGGWEQYF.